This T cell receptor beta chain came from a study of molecular identifiers for immune sequencing clone quantification. Naive CD8 libraries were made from roughly 20,000 to 1,000,000 sorted cells, and they used 10%, 30% or 50% RNA. TCRdb called the PCR reads again in MiXCR, with one record for every CDR3 protein. The table lists 85,000 to 130,000 distinct CDR3 sequences, roughly 34% of them singletons, with approximately 4% in the top ten. This clonotype has just a few counts. V was cut by 5 bases and J by 2 bases, with 13 bases left in between. This CDR3 spans 14 amino acids. Germline CDR1 reads SGHDN; CDR2 reads FVKESK.

The V call is TRBV14, the J call TRBJ2-7; D is possibly TRBD1 (5 bases). The receptor's source is a human donor in good health. Some libraries in this study had Jurkat cell RNA spiked in. The sequenced sample was naive CD8+ T cells from blood, with Jurkat cell RNA spiked in. Subset here: FACS-sorted CD8+CD4-CCR7+CD45RA+ naive T cells. The CDR3: CASSAYRYTYEQYF. The CDR3 DNA sequence: TGTGCCAGCAGCGCTTACAGGTACACCTACGAGCAGTACTTC. The full variable domain, with the rest looked up from reference TRBV14 and TRBJ2-7, is EAGVTQFPSHSVIEKGQTVTLRCDPISGHDNLYWYRRVMGKEIKFLLHFVKESKQDESGMPNNRFLAERTGGTYSTLKVQPAELEDSGVYFCASSAYRYTYEQYFGPGTRLTVT.